A single sample is the source of the 20 T cell receptor beta chains below, sequenced in a study of graft-versus-host responses after intestinal transplantation. Profiled with immunoSEQ multiplex PCR; TCRdb holds only in-frame clones, not every one. The data show roughly 36,000 clones, about four fifths seen once. Sample: PBMCs, taken about 38 months after transplant. These receptors all come from a human patient who received an intestinal transplant, so some T cells may come from the graft donor.

The V and J genes are TRBV29-1 and TRBJ1-1; D gene ambiguous. Per the germline V gene, CDR1 is SQVTM and CDR2 is ANQGSEA. Trimming stripped 5 bases from V and 6 bases from J, with 13 bases between. The CDR3 is 12 residues long. In DNA form, the CDR3 reads TGCAGCGTTAAATTGGGGAGGGCTGAAGCTTTCTTT. Encoded protein: CSVKLGRAEAFF.

V is TRBV6-5 and J is TRBJ1-5, with D possibly being TRBD1 (6 bases). CDR1 and CDR2 from the germline V gene are MNHEY and SVGAGI. The CDR3 spans 15 residues. The V end lost 2 bases, the J end lost 7 bases, and 15 bases lay between the germline ends. The CDR3 nucleotides are TGTGCCAGCAGTTACCGGCAGGGGTTGGGGCAGCCCCAGCATTTT. Its protein product is CASSYRQGLGQPQHF.

V and J are TRBV18 and TRBJ2-5; D unresolved. Trimming took off 3 bases at V and 0 bases at J, with 8 bases between the two ends. The germline V gene has CDR1 KGHSH and CDR2 LQKENI. The CDR3 extends over 14 amino acids. The CDR3 DNA reads TGTGCCAGCTCACCTCGATCGTACCAAGAGACCCAGTACTTC. The encoded protein is CASSPRSYQETQYF.

The chain carries TRBV7-3 and TRBJ2-3; 14 bases line up with TRBD2. The CDR3 has 15 amino acids. From germline, CDR1 is SGHTA and CDR2 FQGTGA. V dropped 5 bases and J dropped 4; count of bases not matched to a gene: 2. CDR3 region: CASSLGLAGADTQYF. The CDR3 region has the DNA TGTGCCAGCAGCCTGGGACTAGCGGGAGCAGATACGCAGTATTTT.

The chain links TRBV6-6 to TRBJ2-7; D perhaps matches TRBD1 (6 bases). Per germline, CDR1 MNHNY and CDR2 SVGAGI (reference sequence). The CDR3 is made up of 13 amino acids. The V and J ends lost 7 bases and 5 bases respectively, with 15 bases between them. Written as DNA, the CDR3 is TGTGCCAGCACCATACAGGGTACCCACGAGCAGTACTTC. The encoded protein is CASTIQGTHEQYF.

The chain joins TRBV11-2 to TRBJ2-5; either TRBD1 or TRBD2 may supply D (6 bases each). CDR3 length: 14 amino acids. Per the germline V gene, CDR1 is SGHAT and CDR2 is FQNNGV. V lost 7 bases to trimming and J lost 5 bases, with 17 bases between them. The CDR3 DNA reads TGTGCCAGCACCGTTAACTGGGGGGCTGAGACCCAGTACTTC. Translated: CASTVNWGAETQYF.

This chain links TRBV5-8 with TRBJ2-3; TRBD2 matches 13 bases. The germline V gene encodes CDR1 SGHTS and CDR2 YDEGEE. The CDR3 is 15 amino acids. Trimming took 1 base from V and 4 from J; bases not matched to a gene: 0. The CDR3 DNA follows: TGTGCCAGCAGCTTGACTAGCGGGAGGGCAGATACGCAGTATTTT. Translated: CASSLTSGRADTQYF.

This clone has only one observation. The gene calls are TRBV7-9 and TRBJ2-7; TRBD2 aligns across 9 bases. V was pared by 1 base and J by 2 bases, with 6 bases of the junction left unmatched. CDR1 is SEHNR and CDR2 is FQNEAQ in the germline V gene (reference sequence). The CDR3 has 16 amino acids. The CDR3 DNA sequence: TGTGCCAGCAGCTTAGGGATTAGCGGGAGCCCCTACGAGCAGTACTTC. It translates to CASSLGISGSPYEQYF.

The J gene is TRBJ2-1, the V gene TRBV11-2; TRBD1 agrees at 9 bases. V lost 5 bases, J lost 4 bases, and 3 bases stayed unmatched. The CDR3 has 14 residues. CDR1 SGHAT and CDR2 FQNNGV come from the germline V gene. The CDR3 DNA sequence: TGTGCCAGCAGCCTCGGGACAGGGTACAATGAGCAGTTCTTC. It specifies CASSLGTGYNEQFF.

The chain is built from TRBV5-1 and TRBJ2-5, with D tentatively TRBD1 (6 bases). The germline V gene encodes CDR1 SGHRS and CDR2 YFSETQ. The germline V and J ends were trimmed by 3 bases and 1 base, with 10 bases remaining between them. This CDR3 region has 14 residues. As DNA, the CDR3 is TGCGCCAGCAGCTCTTTGGACAGCCAAGAGACCCAGTACTTC. Translating it yields CASSSLDSQETQYF. Supplemented by reference TRBV5-1 and TRBJ2-5, the full variable domain reads KAGVTQTPRYLIKTRGQQVTLSCSPISGHRSVSWYQQTPGQGLQFLFEYFSETQRNKGNFPGRFSGRQFSNSRSEMNVSTLELGDSALYLCASSSLDSQETQYFGPGTRLLVL.

The chain employs TRBV7-8 and TRBJ1-2, with 7 bases that match TRBD1. From germline, CDR1 is SGHVS and CDR2 FQNEAQ. The CDR3 has 13 amino acids. V trimming: 5 bases; J trimming: 4 bases; junction bases outside the gene matches: 4. The CDR3 DNA follows: TGTGCCAGCAGCGGGGGACAGTCCTATGGCTACACCTTC. Translation gives CASSGGQSYGYTF.

The J gene is TRBJ1-1, the V gene TRBV6-4, with unresolved D. CDR1 is MRHNA and CDR2 is SNTAGT in the germline V gene. Trimming removed 3 bases from V and 11 bases from J, with 16 bases in between. CDR3 size: 13 residues. CDR3 sequence (DNA): TGTGCCAGCAGTGAAGGCGCCAGTGGACGGGCTTTCTTT. As protein: CASSEGASGRAFF.

This chain uses TRBV18 with TRBJ2-1; maybe TRBD2 (5 bases). CDR1 is KGHSH and CDR2 is LQKENI in the germline V gene. This CDR3 spans 12 amino acids. V lost 2 bases and J 10 bases, leaving 9 bases between the germline ends. The CDR3 nucleotides read TGTGCCAGCTCACCAGGACTGACGGAGCAGTTCTTC. Protein product: CASSPGLTEQFF.

J is TRBJ2-1 and V is TRBV7-9, with 8 bases identical to TRBD2. Unmatched junction bases numbered 8, after V lost 0 bases and J lost 10 bases. CDR1 is SEHNR and CDR2 is FQNEAQ in the germline V gene (reference sequence). The CDR3 totals 15 residues. CDR3 coding DNA: TGTGCCAGCAGCTTAGCAGCGGGGGCGGTAGGCGAGCAGTTCTTC. This sequence encodes CASSLAAGAVGEQFF. The full variable domain, completed using reference TRBV7-9 and TRBJ2-1, is DTGVSQNPRHKITKRGQNVTFRCDPISEHNRLYWYRQTLGQGPEFLTYFQNEAQLEKSRLLSDRFSAERPKGSFSTLEIQRTEQGDSAMYLCASSLAAGAVGEQFFGPGTRLTVL.

V usage is TRBV29-1 and J usage is TRBJ2-2; 9 bases align to TRBD1. The germline V gene has CDR1 SQVTM and CDR2 ANQGSEA. Trimming cost V 7 bases and J 11 bases; bases outside gene matches: 8. The CDR3 consists of 12 residues. The CDR3 sequence: CSGSPGQGELFF. The CDR3 region has the DNA TGCAGCGGGTCTCCGGGACAGGGTGAGCTGTTTTTT.

The rearrangement links TRBV7-2 to TRBJ1-4; D is unresolved. CDR1 SGHTA and CDR2 FQGNSA come from the germline V gene. Trimming took 2 bases from V and 3 from J, leaving 10 bases between them. The CDR3 is made up of 15 amino acids. The CDR3 here is CASSLHGSSNEKLFF. As DNA, the CDR3 is TGTGCCAGCAGCTTACACGGAAGTTCTAATGAAAAACTGTTTTTT.

The chain combines TRBV27 with TRBJ2-1; D tentatively fits TRBD1 or TRBD2 (5 bases each). In germline, CDR1 is MNHEY, CDR2 SMNVEV (reference sequence). The CDR3 spans 13 residues. V was pared by 2 bases and J by 12 bases, with 14 bases between. The CDR3: CASSLKSGQRQFF. The CDR3 DNA reads TGTGCCAGCAGTTTAAAGAGCGGACAAAGGCAGTTCTTC.

V and J are TRBV29-1 and TRBJ1-4, with D possibly matching TRBD1 (5 bases). V was clipped by 7 bases and J by 0 bases, with 12 bases between them. This CDR3 region has 14 residues. The V gene's germline CDR1 is SQVTM and CDR2 ANQGSEA. CDR3 loop: CSASQDATNEKLFF. CDR3 bases: TGCAGCGCCTCACAGGACGCAACTAATGAAAAACTGTTTTTT.

In this sample, this clone turned up a few times. The chain recombines TRBV7-9 with TRBJ2-3; weak D call: TRBD1 (6 bases). This CDR3 has 16 amino acids. Germline V gives CDR1 SEHNR, CDR2 FQNEAQ (reference sequence). V was clipped by 4 bases and J by 4 bases, with 18 bases between them. The CDR3 loop is CASSYSRDIFPDTQYF. CDR3 bases: TGTGCCAGCAGCTACTCCCGGGACATTTTCCCAGATACGCAGTATTTT.

The chain uses TRBV6-1 and TRBJ1-3; tentatively, D is TRBD1 (6 bases). Trimming cost V 5 bases and J 4 bases, with 12 bases left between them. This CDR3 is 14 amino acids long. Germline V CDR1 and CDR2: MNHNS, SASEGT. The CDR3 sequence: CASSSTGSGNTIYF. In nucleotides, the CDR3 is TGTGCCAGCAGTTCTACAGGGTCCGGAAACACCATATATTTT.